The source of this T cell receptor beta chain is a study of breast tumors, draining lymph nodes, adjacent tissues. Study results and caveats: Data fit most tumor T cells coming from lymph node, expanding in tumor. That most tumor T cells come from lymph nodes remained unproven. Luminal-like breast cancer showed significantly higher tumor–nontumor repertoire similarity than basal-like.

The germline V gene encodes CDR1 MNHNS and CDR2 SASEGT. The CDR3 is made up of 15 amino acids. After removal of 5 bases from V and 5 bases from J, the junction contained 7 bases not matched to a gene. Breast cancer patients provided tissue from their axillary draining lymph nodes. Points on this clonotype: Antigen specificity is unknown. This clone may be a read error of a much larger clone one base away.

One entry per CDR3 protein results from TCRdb running MiXCR on the multiplex PCR reads. The sample includes fewer than 200,000 distinct CDR3 sequences, 30% to 35% seen only once; the top ten take about 3.9%. The TCR was taken from a female donor with breast cancer. Some clones in this sample may be carry-over from other donors' samples. Sequencing was performed on axillary lymph node tissue. The V and J genes are TRBV6-1 and TRBJ2-2, with 8 bases that match TRBD2. CDR3 DNA: TGTGCCAGCAGTCAGACTAGCGTACGGACCGGGGAGCTGTTTTTT. Its translation: CASSQTSVRTGELFF.